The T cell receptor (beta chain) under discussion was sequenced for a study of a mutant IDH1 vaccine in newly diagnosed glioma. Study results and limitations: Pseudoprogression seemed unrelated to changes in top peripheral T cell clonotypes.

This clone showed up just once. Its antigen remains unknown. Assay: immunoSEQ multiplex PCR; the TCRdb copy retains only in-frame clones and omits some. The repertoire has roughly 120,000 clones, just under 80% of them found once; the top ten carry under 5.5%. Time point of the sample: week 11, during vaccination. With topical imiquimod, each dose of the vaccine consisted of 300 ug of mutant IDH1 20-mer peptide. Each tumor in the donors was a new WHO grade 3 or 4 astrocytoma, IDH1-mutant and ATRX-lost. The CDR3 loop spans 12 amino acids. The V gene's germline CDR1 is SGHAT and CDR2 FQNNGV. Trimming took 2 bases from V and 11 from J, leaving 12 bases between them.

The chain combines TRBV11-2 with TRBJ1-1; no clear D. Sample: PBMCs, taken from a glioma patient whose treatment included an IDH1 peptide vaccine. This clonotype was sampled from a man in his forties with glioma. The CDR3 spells CASSLLTSGAFF. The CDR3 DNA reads TGTGCCAGCAGCTTACTAACCAGTGGGGCTTTCTTT.